This TCR beta chain was captured by sequencing in a study of blood T cells in healthy people across ages (dated by TCRdb to between 2014 and 2017). In terms of the full investigation: Template switching captured roughly one uniquely barcoded TCR beta cDNA molecule per two T cells in model experiments. Age-related changes in TCR beta repertoire diversity were measured in the study by deep sequencing normalized with unique cDNA molecular identifiers. The donors were split into four age groups: young (average 16 years), middle-aged (about 40), aged (more than 60) and long-lived (under 85). To avoid experimental bias, donors of different ages were spread randomly across the sequencing lanes. For two donors (one aged 18 to 30 and one aged 80 or older), the study analyzed two additional independent replicas of 1 million unique cDNA reads from the same blood draw. The research as a whole found: Estimates of total diversity based on one million sequenced T cells were regarded as lower bounds and as underestimates. Because the CMV infection status of the donors was unknown, age-related changes in expanded clonotypes may potentially have been confounded. As age increased, observed TCR beta diversity per million T cells dropped in a roughly linear way, and a significant reduction was already evident by age 40. There was a strong correlation between observed TCR beta diversity and the percentage of naive T cells measured by flow cytometry. Compared with the aged group, the long-lived group had more naive CD4+ T cells, fewer expanded clones and increased TCR diversity, suggesting age selection. Since profiling was done on bulk unsorted PBMCs, naive and antigen-experienced compartments could not be conclusively compared.

As encoded in the germline V gene (reference sequence), CDR1 is SEHNR while CDR2 is FQNEAQ. The junction shows trimming of 5 bases on V and 5 bases on J, plus 18 bases between the germline ends. Inclusive of the bounding cysteine and phenylalanine, the CDR3 is 15 residues long. Here the CDR3 DNA is all that survives: 45 bases in frame from base 1. Receptors were amplified or captured by 5' RACE. The sequencer listed for this sample is Illumina HiSeq 2500. The second PCR ran for about 7 to 11 cycles and used a J-beta primer mix along with a sample-barcoded 5' primer. Each TCR beta cDNA molecule received a unique molecular identifier from a template-switch 5' adaptor carrying 12 random nucleotides. At least 3 million CDR3-containing paired-end reads were obtained from each sample. First-strand cDNA was synthesized from all RNA with the Mint cDNA synthesis kit, primed by a TRBC-specific oligonucleotide. After uracil-DNA glycosylase treatment, a first 18-cycle PCR used universal primers M1SS and BC2_uni_R on all cDNA. The authors' pipeline ran thus. Normalization of each sample was performed by random selection of 1 million high-quality reads, each carrying a distinct molecular identifier. Instead of being binned into consensus sequences, reads with shared molecular identifiers were discarded. MiTCR, with a Q25 quality threshold and the strictest error-elimination algorithm, was used for CDR3 identification, clonotype clustering and error correction. Lower-bound total TCR beta diversity was estimated with a nonparametric unseen species model using Euler transformation. TCRdb handled the public reads itself, with Q25 trimming in fastp and clone calling in MiXCR, and kept productive beta chains. Every CDR3 protein is listed once, alongside the most common genes and DNA of its rows. The V and J calls were not made by the authors but by TCRdb's processing. This sample has around 970,000 distinct CDR3 sequences in its table, and roughly 51% of those were observed once. Of the sample, 20% to 25% is held by the ten largest clones.

Donors were 39 systemically healthy Caucasian individuals from Russia aged roughly 6 to 100 years. Each donor gave around 9.8 milliliters of peripheral blood, collected into EDTA-treated Vacutainer tubes. Ficoll-Paque density-gradient centrifugation was used to isolate PBMCs, with at least 6.5 million per sample. Total RNA was extracted from PBMCs with Trizol reagent, with at least 6 micrograms obtained per sample. For every donor, an aliquot of PBMCs went through flow cytometry to measure the percentages of naive CD45RAhigh/CD27high T cells. A remark on this clonotype: Its antigen is not yet known. No much larger clonotype is one base removed from it; base qualities were not supplied.

The sequence derives from a woman aged 55 to 70 in good health. The sample consisted of blood. This receptor chain uses TRBV7-9 and TRBJ2-5; a tentative D match to TRBD2 spans 6 bases. The DNA sequence is given as TGTGCCAGCAGCGCCTGGATTTCTGGGGGGGAGACCCAGTACTTC. Its translation reads: CASSAWISGGETQYF.